Listed here is a single T cell receptor (beta chain). Its antigen is currently not known. No clone much larger than this one lies a single base away; base qualities are absent. This specimen comes from a study of CD8 T cells in Susac syndrome (dated by TCRdb to between 2018 and 2021). Describing the broader study: The study used repertoire sequencing to test whether antigen drove CD8+ T cell activation and differentiation in Susac syndrome. The clonality of the CD8+ T cell repertoire was compared across approximately eleven healthy donors, roughly 14 Susac syndrome patients and around 16 multiple sclerosis patients. The full study reports these points: The number of individuals in the TCR sequencing and HLA analysis was recognized as being relatively small.

High-throughput TCR beta sequencing profiled peripheral blood CD8+ and CD4+ T cells from healthy donors, Susac syndrome patients and multiple sclerosis patients. Multiple sclerosis controls were treatment-naive patients with stable or active relapsing-remitting disease fulfilling revised McDonald criteria. Bulk CD8+ and CD4+ T cells were purified magnetically by negative isolation, whereas CD8+ TEMRA cells were enriched by FACS. Blood was drawn into EDTA tubes, processed within 24 hours, and PBMCs were isolated by density gradient centrifugation. PBMCs intended for TCR sequencing were cryopreserved in liquid nitrogen and thawed later in a water bath at 37 degrees C. Purity of sorted or isolated CD4+, CD8+ and CD8+ TEMRA cells was at least 90%. RNA was extracted with the RNeasy kit and roughly 0.45 to 1 ug was reverse transcribed using random hexamers. The immunoSEQ multiplex PCR assay, covering 54 Vbeta and 13 Jbeta segments, was used to amplify TCR beta CDR3 regions. PCR amplification bias was corrected by using a synthetic template baseline for primer optimization and computational correction. In the original analysis: Reads were annotated to V, D and J genes per IMGT and analyzed with immunoSEQ Analyzer, keeping only productive sequences. Clonality was computed as one minus Shannon entropy normalized by log2 of the number of productive unique sequences. Public and private clones were assessed among the 100 most prevalent clones of each patient and control. Clones were defined as Susac-specific when absent from the healthy and MS cohorts, from about 1,100 published viral clones and from other ImmuneACCESS disease sequences. TCRdb's own reprocessing of the public reads used fastp at Q25 and MiXCR and kept productive beta chains. Duplicate CDR3 protein sequences are folded into a single record with the most common DNA and genes. The V and J calls come from TCRdb's annotation, not from the publication. For this sample the table gives about 300,000 distinct CDR3 sequences, of which over 75% were detected only once. The top ten hold roughly 0.21% of the sample.

The V end gives up 2 bases and the J end 4 bases, leaving 6 bases in the junction not matched to a gene. Spanning cysteine to phenylalanine, the CDR3 consists of 15 amino acids. Of the read, only the CDR3 DNA is kept; its 45 bases are in frame from base 1. From a lookup of the germline V gene (reference sequence), CDR1 and CDR2 are SEHNR and FQNEAQ. The rearrangement combines TRBV7-9 with TRBJ2-5, and 8 bases in between align with TRBD1. What was sequenced was CD8+ T cells from PBMCs. The clonotype was recovered from a human donor with multiple sclerosis. The sequenced DNA: TGTGCCAGCAGCTTAACCAGGGGGCGGGGAGAGACCCAGTACTTC. This translates into CASSLTRGRGETQYF.